This T cell receptor beta chain was captured by sequencing in a study of CD8+ T cells in alopecia areata. Overall study context: Treatment of the treated patients consisted of oral tofacitinib, 5 to 10 mg twice daily.

Stated treatment: oral pan-JAK inhibitor, 5-10 mg twice daily. Obtained from alopecia areata patients were lesional scalp punch biopsies along with peripheral blood. The sample holds a few counts of this clone. RNA, once extracted, was reverse transcribed into cDNA for use as the sequencing template. The repertoire was sequenced with immunoSEQ multiplex PCR; TCRdb's copy has only in-frame clones and lacks some. The table has 190,000 or so clones, 58% seen once. The sequence came from a human donor with alopecia areata. The sequenced sample was CD8+ T cells sorted from blood, obtained at week 24, from a patient treated with tofacitinib.

CDR3: CASSLFTWPNEKLFF. CDR3 nucleotide sequence: TGCGCCAGCAGCTTGTTTACCTGGCCGAATGAAAAACTGTTTTTT. This rearrangement joins TRBV5-1 to TRBJ1-4; D not certain. The ends were cut back, 1 base at V and 5 bases at J, with 12 bases in the middle. Looked up from germline, CDR1 is SGHRS and CDR2 is YFSETQ. This CDR3 is built from 15 residues.